Detailed here is one T cell receptor (beta chain). The CDR3 covers 18 residues. Germline V gene sequence: CDR1 SQVTM, CDR2 ANQGSEA. V gave up 4 bases and J gave up 4 bases; unmatched junction bases: 13. The data are from a study of T cell changes during pregnancy in multiple sclerosis. Clones were read by immunoSEQ multiplex PCR, and TCRdb kept only the in-frame ones, dropping some. Among tens of thousands of clones, approximately 90% were seen once, and the ten largest hold around 0.58%. The J gene is TRBJ2-1, the V gene TRBV29-1; 13 positions match TRBD2. This material consisted of CD4+ T cells from peripheral blood mononuclear cells, taken in the first trimester of pregnancy. The receptor's source is a female donor with multiple sclerosis, enrolled in a pregnancy study. CDR3 coding DNA: TGCAGCGTTGTCCGACTAGCGGGAGGTTTTTGGGGATACAATGAGCAGTTCTTC. Translation gives CSVVRLAGGFWGYNEQFF.